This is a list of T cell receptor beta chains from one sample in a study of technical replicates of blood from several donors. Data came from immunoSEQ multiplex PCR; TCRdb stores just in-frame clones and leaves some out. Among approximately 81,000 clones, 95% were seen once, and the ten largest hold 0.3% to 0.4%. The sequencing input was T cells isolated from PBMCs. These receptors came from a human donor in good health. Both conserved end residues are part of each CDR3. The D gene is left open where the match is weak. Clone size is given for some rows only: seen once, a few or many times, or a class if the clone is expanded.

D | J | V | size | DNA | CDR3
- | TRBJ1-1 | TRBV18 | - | TGTGCCAGCTCACTCCCCGGGGATTATACTGAAGCTTTCTTT | CASSLPGDYTEAFF
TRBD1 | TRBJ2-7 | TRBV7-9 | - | TGTGCCAGCAGCTTGTTGACAGGGAACGAGCAGTACTTC | CASSLLTGNEQYF
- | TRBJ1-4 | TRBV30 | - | TGTGCCTGGAACGACAGAGGAAACGAAAAACTGTTTTTT | CAWNDRGNEKLFF
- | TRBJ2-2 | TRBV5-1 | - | TGCGCCAGCAGCTCTAGCGAAGCCACCGGGGAGCTGTTTTTT | CASSSSEATGELFF
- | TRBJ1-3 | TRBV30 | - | TGTGCCTGGAGCGGAGACACCATATATTTT | CAWSGDTIYF
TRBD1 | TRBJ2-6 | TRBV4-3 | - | TGCGCCAGCAGCCGCTTCGACAGGGCCGGGGCCAACGTCCTGACTTTC | CASSRFDRAGANVLTF
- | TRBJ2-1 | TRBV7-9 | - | TGTGCCAGCAGCTTAGGCGAGGGCAATGAGCAGTTCTTC | CASSLGEGNEQFF
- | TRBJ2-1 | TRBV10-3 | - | TGTGCCATCAGTGTTAAGTCGGGGAGTTACAATGAGCAGTTCTTC | CAISVKSGSYNEQFF
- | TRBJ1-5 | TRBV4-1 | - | TGCGCCAGCAGCCAAGTACAAGCGGGTTTTGAGCCCCAGCATTTT | CASSQVQAGFEPQHF
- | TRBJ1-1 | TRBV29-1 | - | TGCAGCGTTGAGCAGGGGAGGGCAACTGAAGCTTTCTTT | CSVEQGRATEAFF
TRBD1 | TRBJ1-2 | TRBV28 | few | TGTGCCAGCAATACGGACAGGGATGGCTACACCTTC | CASNTDRDGYTF
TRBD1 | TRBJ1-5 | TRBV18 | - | TGTGCCAGCTCAAACGGACAGGGGAATCAGCCCCAGCATTTT | CASSNGQGNQPQHF
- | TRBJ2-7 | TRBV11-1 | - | TGTGCCAGCAGCTTTTCTGCGGGCGCTTCCTACGAGCAGTACTTC | CASSFSAGASYEQYF
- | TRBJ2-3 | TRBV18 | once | TGTGCCAGCTCCACCAAGAGCAGGGGTGATACAGATACGCAGTATTTT | CASSTKSRGDTDTQYF
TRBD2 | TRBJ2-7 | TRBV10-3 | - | TGTGCCATCAGTGAGTCGCGGACTAGCGGGATGGACGAGCAGTACTTC | CAISESRTSGMDEQYF
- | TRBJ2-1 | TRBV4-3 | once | TGCGCCAGCAGCCACCGCTTGGTAGATGAGCAGTTCTTC | CASSHRLVDEQFF
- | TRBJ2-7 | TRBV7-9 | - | TGTGCCAGCAGCTCCCCCCACATGTCCTACGAGCAGTACTTC | CASSSPHMSYEQYF
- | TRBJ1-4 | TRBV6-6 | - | TGTGCCAGCAGTGTACAGGGTTCACTGTTTTTT | CASSVQGSLFF
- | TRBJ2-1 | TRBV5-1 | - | TGCGCCAGCAGCTTAGCGGGTGCCTACAATGAGCAGTTCTTC | CASSLAGAYNEQFF
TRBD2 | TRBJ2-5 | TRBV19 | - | TGTGCCAGTAGAAGGACTAGCGGGAGTATGACCCAGTACTTC | CASRRTSGSMTQYF
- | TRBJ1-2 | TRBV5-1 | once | TGCGCCAGCAGCGTGGCTGGGGACACCTGGTCGAGTGGCTACACCTTC | CASSVAGDTWSSGYTF
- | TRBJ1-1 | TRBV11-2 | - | TGTGCCAGCAGCCCGGACAGCCGTAACACTGAAGCTTTCTTT | CASSPDSRNTEAFF
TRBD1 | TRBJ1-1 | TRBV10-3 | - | TGTGCCATCAGTGAAGGGGGCCCCGAAGCTTTCTTT | CAISEGGPEAFF
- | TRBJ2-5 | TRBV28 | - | TGTGCCAGCGAAAGGGGGACCCAGTACTTC | CASERGTQYF
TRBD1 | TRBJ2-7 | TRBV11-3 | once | TGTGCCAGCAGGTCCCGGGACAGCTCCTACGAGCAGTACTTC | CASRSRDSSYEQYF
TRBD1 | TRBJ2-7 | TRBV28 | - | TGTGCCAGCAACAGGGGATACGAGCAGTACTTC | CASNRGYEQYF
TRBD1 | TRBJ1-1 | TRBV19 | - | TGTGCCAGTAGGGAACAGGGGAGCTCTGAAGCTTTCTTT | CASREQGSSEAFF
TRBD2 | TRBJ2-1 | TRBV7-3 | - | TGTGCCAGCAGCTTATTAGGACTAGACAGTACTCCGTTCTTC | CASSLLGLDSTPFF
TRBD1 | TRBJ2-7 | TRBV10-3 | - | TGTGCCATCAGTGACCCAACAAGGGGACAGGCTAAGGGCGAGCAGTACTTC | CAISDPTRGQAKGEQYF
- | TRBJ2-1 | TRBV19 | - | TGTGCCAGTAGTATCTCTACCGGTAGCTCCTACAATGAGCAGTTCTTC | CASSISTGSSYNEQFF
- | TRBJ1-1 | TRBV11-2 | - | TGTGCCAGCAGCTTTACAGGGAGATTGGATAGGAGCACTGAAGCTTTCTTT | CASSFTGRLDRSTEAFF
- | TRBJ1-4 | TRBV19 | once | TGTGCCAGTAGTATAGGTAGGAGCCTAAATGAAAAACTGTTTTTT | CASSIGRSLNEKLFF
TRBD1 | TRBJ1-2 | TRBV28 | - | TGTGCCAGCAGGCCTAGGGACAGGGGGGATGGCTACACCTTC | CASRPRDRGDGYTF
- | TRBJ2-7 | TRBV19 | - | TGTGCCAGTAGTGCAGACTCCTACGAGCAGTACTTC | CASSADSYEQYF
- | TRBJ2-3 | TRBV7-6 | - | TGTGCCAGCGGGGTGGGAGCGGGTACTACAGATACGCAGTATTTT | CASGVGAGTTDTQYF
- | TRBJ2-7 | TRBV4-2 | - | TGTGCCAGCAGCCAAGATCGTTCGGGGACCTACGAGCAGTACTTC | CASSQDRSGTYEQYF
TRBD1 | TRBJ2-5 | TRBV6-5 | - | TGTGCCAGCAGTCCAGACCGGGACAGGGGTGAGACCCAGTACTTC | CASSPDRDRGETQYF
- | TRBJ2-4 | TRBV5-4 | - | TGTGCCAGCAGCTTGGTGCCCCCCGAGGACATTCAGTACTTC | CASSLVPPEDIQYF
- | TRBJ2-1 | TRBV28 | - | TGTGCCAGCATCGCACAGAATGAGCAGTTCTTC | CASIAQNEQFF
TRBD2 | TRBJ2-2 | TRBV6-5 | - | TGTGCCAGCAGTACGGGACGGGGGGTCCCCGGGGAGCTGTTTTTT | CASSTGRGVPGELFF
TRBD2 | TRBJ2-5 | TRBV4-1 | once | TGCGCCAGCAGCCAAGATTGGGGGGGGGATCGGGAGACCCAGTACTTC | CASSQDWGGDRETQYF
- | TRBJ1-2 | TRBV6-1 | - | TGTGCCAGCAGTGAATTATTTGGAGAGGGCTACACCTTC | CASSELFGEGYTF
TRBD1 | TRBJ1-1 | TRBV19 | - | TGTGCCAGTAGTATTAGGGGGCATCCTGTAACTGAAGCTTTCTTT | CASSIRGHPVTEAFF
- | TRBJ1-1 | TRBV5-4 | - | TGTGCCAGCAGCCCCTACAGGAATTCTGAAGCTTTCTTT | CASSPYRNSEAFF
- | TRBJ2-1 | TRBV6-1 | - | TGTGCCAGCAGTGATTTGGCAGGTAGCAATGAGCAGTTCTTC | CASSDLAGSNEQFF